A selection of T cell receptor beta chains follows, all from one sample in a study of shared clonotypes between healthy human individuals. Assay: immunoSEQ multiplex PCR; the TCRdb copy retains only in-frame clones and omits some. The sample has 2 million to 2.5 million clones, roughly 95% seen once. The sequencing input was naive CD4+ T cells sorted from blood. Source of these receptors: a man aged 18 to 29 in good health. Each CDR3 is given with its conserved first and last residue. A D gene is named only where the DNA matches it firmly. For some rows the clone size is stated as once, few or many, or as a class when expanded; others skip it.

TRBV6-5,NA,TRBJ2-1,NA,TGTGCCAGCAGTTATTCTACCGGGGAGAAAGACAATGAGCAGTTCTTC,CASSYSTGEKDNEQFF
TRBV7-9,NA,TRBJ2-6,NA,TGTGCCAGCAGCCTTGGGGGCTCTGGGGCCAACGTCCTGACTTTC,CASSLGGSGANVLTF
TRBV10-1,TRBD1,TRBJ1-1,NA,TGCGCCAGCAGTGATCCCGGGACAGGGTATTTTAGAGCTTTCTTT,CASSDPGTGYFRAFF
TRBV6-1,TRBD1,TRBJ1-1,NA,TGTGCCAGCAGATTGACAGGGGACACTGAAGCTTTCTTT,CASRLTGDTEAFF
TRBV7-3,TRBD2,TRBJ2-7,NA,TGTGCCAGCAGCAAAGGGACTAGCGCCGAGCAGTACTTC,CASSKGTSAEQYF
TRBV10-3,TRBD1,TRBJ1-2,NA,TGTGCCAACTACGAGACAGGGCAAGGCTACACCTTC,CANYETGQGYTF
TRBV15,NA,TRBJ2-7,NA,TGTGCCACCAGCAGAGAAAAGGGATTCTCCTACGAGCAGTACTTC,CATSREKGFSYEQYF
TRBV7-2,NA,TRBJ2-7,NA,TGTGCCAGCAGCTCCCCGACGTGGGGAGAGCAGTACTTC,CASSSPTWGEQYF
TRBV28,NA,TRBJ1-2,NA,TGTGCCAGCAGTCCCCCTTTAAGGGGCGGCTACACCTTC,CASSPPLRGGYTF
TRBV11-1,NA,TRBJ1-4,NA,TGTGCCAGCAGCACAGGGTTGCGCGAAAAACTGTTTTTT,CASSTGLREKLFF
TRBV6-6,TRBD2,TRBJ2-7,NA,TGTGCCAGCAGAGATACTAGCGGGGCTAACTACGAGCAGTACTTC,CASRDTSGANYEQYF
TRBV9,NA,TRBJ2-3,NA,TGTGCCAGCAGCGTAGGGGGTAGTTACGGTACGCAGTATTTT,CASSVGGSYGTQYF
TRBV14,NA,TRBJ1-1,NA,TGTGCCAGCAGCCAGGAGAGGCTAGTGGCTTTCTTT,CASSQERLVAFF
TRBV2,NA,TRBJ1-3,NA,TGTGCCAGCAGAAACCCGGGCAGGACCTCTGGAAACACCATATATTTT,CASRNPGRTSGNTIYF
TRBV18,NA,TRBJ2-7,NA,TGTGCCAGCTCACCACAAATGGGTTCCTCCTACGAGCAGTACTTC,CASSPQMGSSYEQYF
TRBV30,NA,TRBJ2-5,NA,TGTGCCTGGAGTGACGGGGGCAGGGAGACCCAGTACTTC,CAWSDGGRETQYF
TRBV9,NA,TRBJ1-5,once,TGTGCCAGCAGTTCCGCCGGGAGCAATCAGCCCCAGCATTTT,CASSSAGSNQPQHF
TRBV19,TRBD1,TRBJ1-1,NA,TGTGCCAGTAGTATAGGAAACAGGGGCACTGAAGCTTTCTTT,CASSIGNRGTEAFF
TRBV7-9,TRBD1,TRBJ1-2,NA,TGTGCCAGCAGCTTAGCCGGGACAGGCGAGAGGGGTGGCTACACCTTC,CASSLAGTGERGGYTF
TRBV5-3,NA,TRBJ2-1,NA,TGTGCCAGAAGCCCTACGGGACGAGAGGTTAATGAGCAGTTCTTC,CARSPTGREVNEQFF
TRBV27,NA,TRBJ1-1,few,TGTGCCAGCAGTTTAGGATCGGGACCGGGGAGGCGAGCTTTCTTT,CASSLGSGPGRRAFF
TRBV28,TRBD2,TRBJ2-7,once,TGTGCCAGCAGTTTGTGGGAGGGCCACGAGCAGTACTTC,CASSLWEGHEQYF